This TCR beta chain is drawn from a study of blood T cell repertoires in COVID-19. Study overall: From T cells, B-cell-depleted T cells, or PBMCs came the material, which was cDNA or gDNA.

Enrolled during active infection, Seattle patients were then followed longitudinally. Germline-derived CDR1 and CDR2 are SGHRS and YFSETQ. The V end was cut by 0 bases, the J end by 2 bases, with 8 bases between. The CDR3 has 14 residues. Per the original methods: Amplification of reference gene primers was used by the study to estimate nucleated cell counts. The protocol was immunoSEQ multiplex PCR, while the TCRdb copy is restricted to in-frame clones and leaves out a portion. From that table come the V and J calls and clone size; the DNA was used to work out D and trimming. This table has 95,000 to 150,000 clones, about 90% appearing once. This clone has just one count.

This TCR came from an older woman with COVID-19, enrolled during active disease. The specimen was peripheral blood. This sequence joins TRBV5-1 and TRBJ1-1; no clear D gene. CDR3 sequence reads: CASSLEWQNTEAFF. In DNA form, the CDR3 reads TGCGCCAGCAGCTTGGAGTGGCAAAACACTGAAGCTTTCTTT.